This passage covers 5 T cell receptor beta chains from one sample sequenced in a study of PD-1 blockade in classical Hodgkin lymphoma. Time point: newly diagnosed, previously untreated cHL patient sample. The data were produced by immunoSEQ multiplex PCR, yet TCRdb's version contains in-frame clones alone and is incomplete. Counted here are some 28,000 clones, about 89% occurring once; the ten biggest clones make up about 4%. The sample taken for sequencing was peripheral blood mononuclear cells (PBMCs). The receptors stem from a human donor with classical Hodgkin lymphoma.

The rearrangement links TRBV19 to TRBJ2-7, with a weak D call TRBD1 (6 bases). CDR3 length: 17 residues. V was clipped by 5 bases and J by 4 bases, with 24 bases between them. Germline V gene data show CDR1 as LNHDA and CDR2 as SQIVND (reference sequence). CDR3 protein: CASSASRQEPGSYEQYF. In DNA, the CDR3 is TGTGCCAGTAGTGCCTCCCGACAGGAGCCCGGCTCTTACGAGCAGTACTTC.

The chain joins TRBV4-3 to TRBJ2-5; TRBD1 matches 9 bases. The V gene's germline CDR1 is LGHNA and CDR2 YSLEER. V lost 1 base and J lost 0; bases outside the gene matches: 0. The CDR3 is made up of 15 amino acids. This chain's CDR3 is CASSQGDRDQETQYF. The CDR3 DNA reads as TGCGCCAGCAGCCAAGGGGACAGGGACCAAGAGACCCAGTACTTC.

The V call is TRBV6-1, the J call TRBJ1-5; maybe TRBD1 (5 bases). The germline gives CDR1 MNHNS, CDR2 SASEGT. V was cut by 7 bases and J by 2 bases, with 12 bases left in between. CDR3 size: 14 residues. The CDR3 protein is CASNTRVGNQPQHF. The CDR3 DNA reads TGTGCCAGCAACACCAGGGTTGGCAATCAGCCCCAGCATTTT.

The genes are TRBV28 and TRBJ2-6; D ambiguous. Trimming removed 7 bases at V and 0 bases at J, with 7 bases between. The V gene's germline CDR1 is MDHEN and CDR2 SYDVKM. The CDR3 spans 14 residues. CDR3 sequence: CASTLNSGANVLTF. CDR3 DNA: TGTGCCAGCACCCTTAACTCTGGGGCCAACGTCCTGACTTTC.

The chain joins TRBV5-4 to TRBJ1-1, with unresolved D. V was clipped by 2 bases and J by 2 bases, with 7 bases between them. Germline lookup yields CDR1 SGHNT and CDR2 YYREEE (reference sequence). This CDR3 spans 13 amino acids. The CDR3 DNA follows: TGTGCCAGCAGCTTTAACACCAACACTGAAGCTTTCTTT. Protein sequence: CASSFNTNTEAFF.